These T cell receptor beta chains were read from a single sample in a study of early T cells in non-severe SARS-CoV-2 infection. In TCRdb, the 5' RACE reads were re-called with MiXCR into one record per CDR3 protein. Among 53,000 or so distinct CDR3 sequences listed, around 12% were seen once. Here the sequenced sample was whole blood, taken at baseline. The source is an adult who was a healthcare worker with PCR-confirmed SARS-CoV-2 infection or an uninfected control (not recorded which). The CDR3 runs from the conserved cysteine through the conserved F or W. A D gene is named only where the DNA matches it firmly. Clone size is not always given. Where it is, it says once, few, many or a class for expanded clones.

J	V	D	length	size	DNA	CDR3
TRBJ2-3	TRBV2	NA	16	NA	TGTGCCAGCAGAGGAGAACAGGGCCGGGGCACAGATACGCAGTATTTT	CASRGEQGRGTDTQYF
TRBJ2-3	TRBV7-3	TRBD2	24	many	TGTGCCAGCAGCTCCCTCAGAGGGGTGGATGGGACTAGCGGGAGGACTGTAATGGCTGATACGCAGTATTTT	CASSSLRGVDGTSGRTVMADTQYF
TRBJ1-2	TRBV7-2	TRBD1	15	few	TGTGCCAGCAGCTTAGACAGGGGAAGGAACTATGGCTACACCTTC	CASSLDRGRNYGYTF
TRBJ2-5	TRBV14	NA	15	few	TGTGCCAGCAGCCAAGATTGGACTGTACAAGAGACCCAGTACTTC	CASSQDWTVQETQYF
TRBJ2-7	TRBV7-2	NA	11	once	TGTGCCAGCAGCTCCTTCCACGAGCAGTACTTC	CASSSFHEQYF
TRBJ2-4	TRBV15	NA	15	few	TGTGCCACCAGCCGAGACGCGTGGTCCAAAAACATTCAGTACTTC	CATSRDAWSKNIQYF
TRBJ2-7	TRBV4-2	NA	12	few	TGTGCCAGCAGCCAAGATCTCGGCGAGCAGTACTTC	CASSQDLGEQYF
TRBJ2-1	TRBV12-3/TRBV12-4	NA	12	few	TGTGCCAGCAGCCCCGTTCGGACTGAGCAGTTCTTC	CASSPVRTEQFF
TRBJ1-1	TRBV20-1	TRBD1	10	many	TGCAGTGGGAACAGGGGGATGTCTTTCTTT	CSGNRGMSFF
TRBJ1-6	TRBV7-9	NA	14	few	TGTGCCAGCAGGTACCGGGCCATTAATTCACCCCTCCACTTT	CASRYRAINSPLHF
TRBJ2-1	TRBV7-2	NA	16	many	TGTGCCAGCAGCTTAAATCCGGGTGGGGGTTCGGATGAGCAGTTCTTC	CASSLNPGGGSDEQFF
TRBJ2-7	TRBV18	NA	15	few	TGTGCCAGCTCACCAACAGGCGAACCCCGCTACGAGCAGTACTTC	CASSPTGEPRYEQYF
TRBJ2-7	TRBV27	TRBD2	15	many	TGTGCCAGCAGTTTAGGGGCTAGCGGGGACTACGAGCAGTACTTC	CASSLGASGDYEQYF
TRBJ2-2	TRBV6-5	NA	17	few	TGTGCCAGCAGTTACGTGTCCGCAAAAGCGAACACCGGGGAGCTGTTTTTT	CASSYVSAKANTGELFF
TRBJ2-1	TRBV7-2	NA	13	NA	TGTGCCAGCAGCTCCGCGGTCCACAATGAGCAGTTCTTC	CASSSAVHNEQFF
TRBJ1-2	TRBV28	NA	12	many	TGTGCCGCTTCTCAAGGGAACTATGGCTACACCTTC	CAASQGNYGYTF
TRBJ1-5	TRBV6-2/TRBV6-3	NA	14	few	TGTGCCAGCAGCCCGCGAATTAGCAATCAGCCCCAGCATTTT	CASSPRISNQPQHF
TRBJ2-6	TRBV29-1	NA	13	many	TGCAGCGTTCCCGGTCCTGGGGCCAACGTCCTGACTTTC	CSVPGPGANVLTF
TRBJ2-7	TRBV14	NA	13	few	TGTGCCAGCAGCCAAGCTCCCCCCTACGAGCAGTACTTC	CASSQAPPYEQYF
TRBJ2-2	TRBV7-3	NA	15	NA	TGTGCCAGCAGCTTGCTGGGAGTCGACACCGGGGAGCTGTTTTTT	CASSLLGVDTGELFF
TRBJ2-5	TRBV12-3/TRBV12-4	NA	14	NA	TGTGCCAGCACCCTACAGGGTTTGCGAGAGACCCAGTACTTC	CASTLQGLRETQYF
TRBJ2-7	TRBV24-1	TRBD1	14	once	TGTGCCACCAGTGACCGAGGGACAGTCTACGAGCAGTACTTC	CATSDRGTVYEQYF
TRBJ2-1	TRBV7-3	NA	16	NA	TGTGCCAGCAGCAGAATAGCGACCTCCTCCTACAATGAGCAGTTCTTC	CASSRIATSSYNEQFF
TRBJ2-4	TRBV12-3/TRBV12-4	NA	16	few	TGTGCCAGCAGTTTAGGGGGTTCCGTAGCCAAAAACATTCAGTACTTC	CASSLGGSVAKNIQYF
TRBJ1-2	TRBV12-3/TRBV12-4	TRBD1	13	NA	TGTGCCAGCAGTTTAGCAGGGGGCAATGGCTACACCTTC	CASSLAGGNGYTF
TRBJ2-3	TRBV19	NA	13	NA	TGTGCCAGTACGAGGTCCGGCACAGATACGCAGTATTTT	CASTRSGTDTQYF
TRBJ2-3	TRBV11-2	NA	11	many	TGTGCCAGCAGCTGGGAAGATACGCAGTATTTT	CASSWEDTQYF
TRBJ2-7	TRBV27	NA	13	few	TGTGCCAGCAGTTCTGGTCCGAACCGCGAGCAGTACTTC	CASSSGPNREQYF
TRBJ2-2	TRBV6-4	TRBD1	15	many	TGTGCCAGCAGTGATGACAGGGGGAACACCGGGGAGCTGTTTTTT	CASSDDRGNTGELFF
TRBJ2-2	TRBV9	TRBD2	16	NA	TGTGCCAGCAGCCCTAGCGGGCAGGCCAACACCGGGGAGCTGTTTTTT	CASSPSGQANTGELFF
TRBJ2-1	TRBV3-1	NA	15	NA	TGTGCCAGCAGCCAAGTTAGTAGCGGCTACAATGAGCAGTTCTTC	CASSQVSSGYNEQFF
TRBJ2-1	TRBV3-1	TRBD2	17	many	TGTGCCAGCAGCCAAGTTCGGACTAGCGGGAGCCGCAATGAGCAGTTCTTC	CASSQVRTSGSRNEQFF
TRBJ2-7	TRBV3-2	NA	11	NA	TGTGCCAGCACCCCCGAGTACGAGCAGTACTTC	CASTPEYEQYF